The source of this TCR beta chain is a study of somatic mutations in cytotoxic T cells in rheumatoid arthritis. Study in general: Nearly 100% purity was obtained when some V beta antibody-stained T-cell populations were flow-sorted; these included V beta1+ cells sequenced for TCRB. Study results and limitations: Over 20% of CD8+ cells belonged to the largest CD8+ clone in about an eighth of the roughly 60 patients. For CD8+ T-cell clonality, rheumatoid arthritis patients and age-matched healthy controls did not differ significantly.

In regard to this clone: Its antigen is as yet unknown. The junction departs from the called germline gene at one end, perhaps through a read error.

Per germline, CDR1 SGHRS and CDR2 YFSETQ. There are 13 residues in the CDR3. This table comes from immunoSEQ multiplex PCR, and its TCRdb copy is limited to in-frame clones, with some not included. The sample carries about 10,000 clones, roughly 90% recorded once. Sequencing input: CD4+ T cells sorted from blood. J is TRBJ1-1 and V is TRBV5-1; 7 bases are shared with TRBD1. The origin of this receptor is a woman between 18 and 29 years old with rheumatoid arthritis. The DNA for the CDR3 is TGCGCCAGCGGCTTCAGGGGGGACACTGAAGCTTTCTTT. Translated, it gives CASGFRGDTEAFF.